What follows is one T cell receptor beta chain and its context. The data derive from a study of patients and donors after allogeneic stem cell transplantation. TCRdb re-called the RT-PCR reads with MiXCR, one entry per CDR3 protein. The repertoire consists of roughly 960,000 distinct CDR3 sequences, with about 20% occurring once and the leading ten covering around 6%. This CDR3 has 12 residues. CDR1 is DFQATT, CDR2 SNEGSKA, per germline (reference sequence). The germline V and J ends were trimmed by 4 bases and 2 bases, with 7 bases remaining between them. The V and J genes are TRBV20-1 and TRBJ2-3; no clear D gene. This TCR came from a human donor who was either an allogeneic HSCT recipient or a stem cell or donor lymphocyte infusion donor (not recorded which). It is not recorded whose cells these are; they may come from a transplant donor. The sequencing input was blood, either unsorted or a sorted T cell fraction (not recorded which). DNA of the CDR3: TGCAGTGCTACTACCACCACAGATACGCAGTATTTT. Translating it yields CSATTTTDTQYF.